The 23 T cell receptor beta chains listed next were all sequenced from one sample in a study of cytomegalovirus exposure and HLA in healthy donors. PCR was performed using 60 Vbeta and 13 Jbeta primers. Here immunoSEQ multiplex PCR was the method, and the copy in TCRdb shows in-frame clones only, minus some. The data contain 110,000 to 150,000 clones, around 70% of them singletons. Sequenced material: PBMCs. These receptors all stem from a woman aged 30 to 39 in good health and CMV-seronegative.

The CDR3 DNA sequence: TGTGCCAGCACTAATCAGCCCCAGCATTTT. Its translation: CASTNQPQHF. The J gene is TRBJ1-5, the V gene TRBV6-4; D remains ambiguous. Germline-derived CDR1 and CDR2 are MRHNA and SNTAGT. The ends were cut back, 7 bases at V and 4 bases at J, with 2 bases in the middle. The CDR3 is made up of 10 amino acids.

This clone occurred once. The V call is TRBV10-3, the J call TRBJ2-3, with 11 bases fitting TRBD2. Trimming removed 3 bases from V and 2 bases from J; junction bases left unmatched: 10. The CDR3 covers 18 residues. CDR1 is ENHRY and CDR2 is SYGVKD in the germline V gene. The CDR3 DNA sequence: TGTGCCATCAGTGACCAATTCGGGACTAGCGGTTACACAGATACGCAGTATTTT. It yields the protein CAISDQFGTSGYTDTQYF.

As for this clone: At one end the junction does not follow the germline gene, possibly because of a read error. This chain uses TRBV20-1 with TRBJ2-3; no reliable D call. The CDR3 consists of 10 residues. CDR1 is DFQATT, CDR2 SNEGSKA, per germline (reference sequence). The CDR3 region has the DNA TGCAGTGCTAGAGATAATCTCCAGGATTTT. It specifies CSARDNLQDF.

V and J are TRBV7-3 and TRBJ1-2; tentatively, D is TRBD1 (5 bases). Trimming cost V 5 bases and J 7 bases, with 17 bases left between them. The CDR3 length is 14 residues. CDR1 and CDR2 (germline): SGHTA, FQGTGA. This chain's CDR3 is CASSPTGGYSGYTF. As DNA, the CDR3 is TGTGCCAGCAGCCCCACTGGGGGGTATAGTGGCTACACCTTC.

This chain uses TRBV6-1 with TRBJ2-7; D uncertain. The CDR3 is 13 amino acids. Germline V gene lookup returns CDR1 MNHNS and CDR2 SASEGT. V was pared by 6 bases and J by 4 bases, with 13 bases between. The DNA for the CDR3 is TGTGCCAGCAGCCTCGGAGAGGAATACGAGCAGTACGTC. This codes for CASSLGEEYEQYV.

V gene TRBV6-5 combines with J gene TRBJ2-3; 14 nucleotides line up with TRBD2. In germline, CDR1 is MNHEY, CDR2 SVGAGI. This CDR3 contains 16 residues. The junction had 5 bases not matched to a gene; V was cut back by 2 bases and J by 7 bases. The CDR3 DNA reads as TGTGCCAGCAGTTACGTGGGGACTAGCGGGAGAAATACGCAGTATTTT. Protein product: CASSYVGTSGRNTQYF.

V gene TRBV7-2 combines with J gene TRBJ2-5; tentative D call: TRBD1 (6 bases). The V end was cut by 5 bases, the J end by 7 bases, with 20 bases between. The CDR3 consists of 15 residues. From germline, CDR1 is SGHTA and CDR2 FQGNSA. CDR3 protein: CASSPGTSNRGTQYF. Here the CDR3 DNA reads TGTGCCAGCAGCCCGGGGACATCCAATCGAGGGACCCAGTACTTC.

This chain links TRBV6-1 with TRBJ2-7, with TRBD1 as a possible D gene (5 bases). V was trimmed by 7 bases and J by 5 bases, leaving 9 bases between them. Germline CDR1 MNHNS, CDR2 SASEGT. The CDR3 runs to 11 residues. As DNA, the CDR3 is TGTGCCAGCATGCAGGGAAACGAGCAGTACTTC. Encoded protein: CASMQGNEQYF.

CDR3 in amino acids: CASSSTGLTDTQYF. In DNA form, the CDR3 reads TGTGCCAGCAGCTCGACAGGATTGACAGATACGCAGTATTTT. The V call is TRBV7-3, the J call TRBJ2-3, with D perhaps matching TRBD1 (6 bases). The V end was cut by 4 bases, the J end by 3 bases, with 11 bases between. This CDR3 has 14 amino acids. Germline values: CDR1 SGHTA, CDR2 FQGTGA. Drawing the rest from reference TRBV7-3 and TRBJ2-3, the complete variable domain is GAGVSQTPSNKVTEKGKYVELRCDPISGHTALYWYRQSLGQGPEFLIYFQGTGAADDSGLPNDRFFAVRPEGSVSTLKIQRTERGDSAVYLCASSSTGLTDTQYFGPGTRLTVL.

A note on this clone: One end of the junction fails to match germline, which may point to a read error. The V call is TRBV28, the J call TRBJ2-7; TRBD1 aligns across 9 bases. Germline V gene data show CDR1 as MDHEN and CDR2 as SYDVKM. The CDR3 sequence is 18 residues long. DNA for the CDR3: TGTGCCAGCAGTAATTCACCATCAGGGACAGGGTGGATAAACGAGCAGCACTTC. Translated, it gives CASSNSPSGTGWINEQHF.

This clone was seen a handful of times. This chain links TRBV5-1 with TRBJ2-7; 10 bases agree with TRBD2. This CDR3 region has 15 residues. The J segment lost 6 bases and the V segment lost 2 bases, leaving 8 bases of the junction unmatched. The V gene's germline CDR1 is SGHRS and CDR2 YFSETQ. The chain's CDR3 is CASSLRAGGLCEQYV. CDR3 in DNA: TGCGCCAGCAGCTTAAGAGCGGGGGGGCTTTGCGAGCAGTACGTC.

This clone was detected only a few times. This sequence joins TRBV6-1 and TRBJ2-7; tentative D call: TRBD2 (6 bases). CDR3 length: 12 amino acids. The germline V and J ends were trimmed by 10 bases and 7 bases, with 17 bases remaining between them. Germline V gene lookup returns CDR1 MNHNS and CDR2 SASEGT. The CDR3 bases are TGTGCCACCTCTTACTCGGGAGTTGAGCAGTACTTC. Residues: CATSYSGVEQYF.

The rearrangement uses TRBV20-1 and TRBJ2-7, with D perhaps matching TRBD2 (5 bases). This CDR3 has 11 amino acids. Germline V CDR1 and CDR2: DFQATT, SNEGSKA (reference sequence). V gave up 6 bases and J gave up 5 bases, with 11 bases separating them. CDR3 loop: CSASPSHEQYF. CDR3 nucleotide sequence: TGCAGTGCCTCACCTAGCCACGAGCAGTACTTC.

The chain is built from TRBV29-1 and TRBJ1-1, with a tentative D call TRBD1 (6 bases). The CDR3 covers 13 residues. Trimming left V 4 bases short and J 3 bases short, with 12 bases between. The germline V gene encodes CDR1 SQVTM and CDR2 ANQGSEA. For the CDR3, the DNA is TGCAGCGTTGTGGATACAGGGTACACTGAAGCTTTCTTT. Amino acid sequence: CSVVDTGYTEAFF.

The chain is built from TRBV13 and TRBJ2-3; 10 nucleotides agree with TRBD2. CDR3 length: 17 residues. V gave up 5 bases and J gave up 0 bases; unmatched junction bases: 8. Germline values: CDR1 PRHDT, CDR2 FYEKMQ (reference sequence). CDR3 sequence reads: CASSARLAGVSTDTQYF. CDR3 sequence (DNA): TGTGCCAGCAGCGCGAGACTAGCGGGCGTGAGCACAGATACGCAGTATTTT.

The chain joins TRBV2 to TRBJ2-7; D is unresolved. CDR1 is SNHLY and CDR2 is FYNNEI in the germline V gene. V lost 3 bases, J lost 5 bases, and 17 bases lay in between. The CDR3 spans 15 residues. CDR3: CASSEVTPGEDEQYF. CDR3 sequence (DNA): TGTGCCAGCAGTGAGGTAACCCCCGGAGAGGACGAGCAGTACTTC.

This chain links TRBV30 with TRBJ2-1; the match to TRBD2 covers 7 bases. Trimming removed 3 bases from V and 9 bases from J; junction bases left unmatched: 11. The germline V gene has CDR1 GTSNPN and CDR2 SVGIG (reference sequence). The CDR3 runs 14 residues. This CDR3 reads CAWSPNRLASEQFF. The CDR3 DNA is TGTGCCTGGAGCCCAAACCGACTAGCTAGTGAGCAGTTCTTC.

V and J are TRBV5-1 and TRBJ2-3; possibly TRBD2 for D (6 bases). Trimming shortened V by 2 bases and J by 1 base, and 11 bases separated the two germline ends. The CDR3 sequence is 15 residues long. Germline V gene lookup returns CDR1 SGHRS and CDR2 YFSETQ. The CDR3 protein is CASSLGGRRTDTQYF. The CDR3, as DNA: TGCGCCAGCAGCTTAGGAGGGCGCCGCACAGATACGCAGTATTTT.

The chain is built from TRBV7-2 and TRBJ1-6, with unresolved D. CDR1 SGHTA and CDR2 FQGNSA come from the germline V gene. The CDR3 is made up of 14 amino acids. Trimming cost V 5 bases and J 7 bases, with 12 bases left between them. The CDR3 is CASSIRHPNSPLHF. In nucleotides, the CDR3 is TGTGCCAGCAGCATCAGGCATCCCAATTCACCCCTCCACTTT.

The CDR3 DNA follows: TGTGCCAGCAGCGACAGATTGAACACTGAAGCTTTCTTT. The encoded protein is CASSDRLNTEAFF. The rearrangement links TRBV13 to TRBJ1-1; D may be TRBD1 (5 bases). V was cut by 5 bases and J by 0 bases, with 7 bases left in between. CDR1 is PRHDT, CDR2 FYEKMQ, per germline (reference sequence). The CDR3 totals 13 residues.

The J gene is TRBJ2-5, the V gene TRBV6-5; D is unclear. The J call is uncertain, as TRBJ2-7 better fits the DNA end. From germline, CDR1 is MNHEY and CDR2 SVGAGI. This CDR3 is 14 amino acids long. The CDR3 bases are TGTGCCAGCAGTTTTCGCGAGCTAGGCTACGAGCAGTACTTC. Amino acid sequence: CASSFRELGYEQYF.

The chain has TRBV2 and TRBJ1-2; D unresolved. Germline V gene data show CDR1 as SNHLY and CDR2 as FYNNEI. Trimming cost V 2 bases and J 0 bases, with 4 bases left between them. The CDR3 extends over 13 amino acids. CDR3 loop: CASSELSNYGYTF. CDR3 sequence (DNA): TGTGCCAGCAGTGAATTATCTAACTATGGCTACACCTTC.

V gene TRBV5-1 combines with J gene TRBJ2-3, with a tentative D call TRBD1 (6 bases). This CDR3 contains 13 residues. Per germline, CDR1 SGHRS and CDR2 YFSETQ. V lost 1 base, J lost 5 bases, and 8 bases lay in between. As DNA, the CDR3 is TGCGCCAGCAGCTTGACAGGGCTAGATACGCAGTATTTT. As protein: CASSLTGLDTQYF.